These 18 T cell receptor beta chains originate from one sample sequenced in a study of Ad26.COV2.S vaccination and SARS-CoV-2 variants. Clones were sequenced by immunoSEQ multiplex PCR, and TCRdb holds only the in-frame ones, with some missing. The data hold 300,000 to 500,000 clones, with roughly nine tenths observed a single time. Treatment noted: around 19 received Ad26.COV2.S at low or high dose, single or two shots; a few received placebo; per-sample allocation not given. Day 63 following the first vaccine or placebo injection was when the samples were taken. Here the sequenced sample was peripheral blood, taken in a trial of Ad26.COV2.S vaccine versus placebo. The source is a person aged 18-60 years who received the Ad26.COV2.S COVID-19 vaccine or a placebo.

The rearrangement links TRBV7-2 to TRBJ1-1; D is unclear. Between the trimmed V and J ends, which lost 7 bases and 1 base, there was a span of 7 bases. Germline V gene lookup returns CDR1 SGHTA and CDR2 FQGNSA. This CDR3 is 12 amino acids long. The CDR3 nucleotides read TGTGCCAGCATTTTAGAGAACACTGAAGCTTTCTTT. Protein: CASILENTEAFF. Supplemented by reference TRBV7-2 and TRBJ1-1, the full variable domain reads GAGVSQSPSNKVTEKGKDVELRCDPISGHTALYWYRQSLGQGLEFLIYFQGNSAPDKSGLPSDRFSAERTGGSVSTLTIQRTQQEDSAVYLCASILENTEAFFGQGTRLTVV.

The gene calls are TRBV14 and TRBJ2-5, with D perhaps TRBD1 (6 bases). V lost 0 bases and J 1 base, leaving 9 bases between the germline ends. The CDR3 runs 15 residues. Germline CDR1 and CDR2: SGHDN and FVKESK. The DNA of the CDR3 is TGTGCCAGCAGCCAAGATAGAGGGGGCCAAGAGACCCAGTACTTC. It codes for CASSQDRGGQETQYF.

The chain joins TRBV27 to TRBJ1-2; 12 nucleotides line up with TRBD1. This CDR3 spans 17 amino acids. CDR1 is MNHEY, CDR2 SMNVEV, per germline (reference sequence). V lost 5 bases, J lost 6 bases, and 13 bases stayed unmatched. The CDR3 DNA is TGTGCCAGCAGTCCCCTCACCGGGACAGGGGGCTCAAATGGCTACACCTTC. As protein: CASSPLTGTGGSNGYTF.

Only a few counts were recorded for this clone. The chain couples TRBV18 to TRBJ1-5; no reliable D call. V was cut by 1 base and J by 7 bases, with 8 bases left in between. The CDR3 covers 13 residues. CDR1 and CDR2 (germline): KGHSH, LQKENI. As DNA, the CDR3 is TGTGCCAGCTCACCACGGGTAGAACAGCCCCAGCATTTT. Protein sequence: CASSPRVEQPQHF.

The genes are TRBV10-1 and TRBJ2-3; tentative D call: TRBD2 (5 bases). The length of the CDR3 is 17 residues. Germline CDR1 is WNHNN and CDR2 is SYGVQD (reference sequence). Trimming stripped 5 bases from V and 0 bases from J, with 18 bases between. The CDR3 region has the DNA TGCGCCAGCAGTTTTGGACTCACAAGGAGCAGCACAGATACGCAGTATTTT. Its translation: CASSFGLTRSSTDTQYF.

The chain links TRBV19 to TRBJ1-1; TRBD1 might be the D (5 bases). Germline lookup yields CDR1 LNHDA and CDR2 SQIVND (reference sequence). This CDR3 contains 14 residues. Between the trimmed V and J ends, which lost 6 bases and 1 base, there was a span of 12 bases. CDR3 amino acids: CASSPWGGNTEAFF. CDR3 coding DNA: TGTGCCAGTAGCCCATGGGGGGGGAACACTGAAGCTTTCTTT. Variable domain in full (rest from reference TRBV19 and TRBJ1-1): DGGITQSPKYLFRKEGQNVTLSCEQNLNHDAMYWYRQDPGQGLRLIYYSQIVNDFQKGDIAEGYSVSREKKESFPLTVTSAQKNPTAFYLCASSPWGGNTEAFFGQGTRLTVV.

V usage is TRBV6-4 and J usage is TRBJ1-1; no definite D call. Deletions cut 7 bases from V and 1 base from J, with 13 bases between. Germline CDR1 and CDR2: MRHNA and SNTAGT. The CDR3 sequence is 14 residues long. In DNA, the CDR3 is TGTGCCAGCAAAGCGGTGGACGGGAACACTGAAGCTTTCTTT. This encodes CASKAVDGNTEAFF.

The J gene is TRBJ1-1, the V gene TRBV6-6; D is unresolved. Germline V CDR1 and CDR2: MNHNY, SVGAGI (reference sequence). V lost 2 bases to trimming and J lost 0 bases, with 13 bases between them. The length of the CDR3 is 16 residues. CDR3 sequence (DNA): TGTGCCAGCAGTTACGGTCGGATAAGCATGAACACTGAAGCTTTCTTT. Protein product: CASSYGRISMNTEAFF.

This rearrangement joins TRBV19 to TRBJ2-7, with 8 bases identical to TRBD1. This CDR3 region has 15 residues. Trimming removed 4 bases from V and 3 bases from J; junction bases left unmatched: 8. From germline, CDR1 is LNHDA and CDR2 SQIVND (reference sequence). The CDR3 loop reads CASSRATGVNYEQYF. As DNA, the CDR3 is TGTGCCAGTAGTAGGGCGACAGGGGTAAACTACGAGCAGTACTTC.

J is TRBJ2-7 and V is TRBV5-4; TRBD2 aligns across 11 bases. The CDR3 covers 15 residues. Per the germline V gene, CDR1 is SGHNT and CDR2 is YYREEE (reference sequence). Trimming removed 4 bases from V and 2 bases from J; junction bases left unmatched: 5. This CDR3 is CASSPSGGTPYEQYF. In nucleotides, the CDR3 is TGTGCCAGCAGCCCTAGCGGGGGGACCCCCTACGAGCAGTACTTC.

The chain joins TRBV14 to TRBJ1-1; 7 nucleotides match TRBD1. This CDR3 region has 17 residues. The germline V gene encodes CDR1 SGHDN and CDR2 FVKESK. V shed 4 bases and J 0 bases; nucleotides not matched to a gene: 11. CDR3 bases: TGTGCCAGCAGCCCGACAGGGTCGGTGCTACTGAACACTGAAGCTTTCTTT. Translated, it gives CASSPTGSVLLNTEAFF.

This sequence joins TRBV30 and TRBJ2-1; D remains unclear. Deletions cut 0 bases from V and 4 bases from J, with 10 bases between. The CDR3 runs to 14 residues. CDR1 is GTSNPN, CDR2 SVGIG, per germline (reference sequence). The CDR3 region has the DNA TGTGCCTGGAGTGTTGGCGGAGCTTACAATGAGCAGTTCTTC. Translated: CAWSVGGAYNEQFF.

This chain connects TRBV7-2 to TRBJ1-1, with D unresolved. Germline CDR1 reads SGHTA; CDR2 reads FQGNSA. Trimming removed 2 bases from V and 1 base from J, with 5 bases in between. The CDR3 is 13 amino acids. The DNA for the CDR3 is TGTGCCAGCAGCTTACCGGGGAACACTGAAGCTTTCTTT. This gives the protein CASSLPGNTEAFF.

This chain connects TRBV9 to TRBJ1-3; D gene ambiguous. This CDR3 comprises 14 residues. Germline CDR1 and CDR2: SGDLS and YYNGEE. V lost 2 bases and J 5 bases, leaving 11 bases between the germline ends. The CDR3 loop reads CASSVDLGRNTIYF. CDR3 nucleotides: TGTGCCAGCAGCGTGGACCTAGGCAGAAACACCATATATTTT.

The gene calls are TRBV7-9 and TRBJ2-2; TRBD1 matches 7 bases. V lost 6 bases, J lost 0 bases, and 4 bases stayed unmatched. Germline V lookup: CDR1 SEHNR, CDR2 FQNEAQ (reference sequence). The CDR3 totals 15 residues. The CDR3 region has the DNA TGTGCCAGCAGGACAGGGATCACGAACACCGGGGAGCTGTTTTTT. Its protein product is CASRTGITNTGELFF.

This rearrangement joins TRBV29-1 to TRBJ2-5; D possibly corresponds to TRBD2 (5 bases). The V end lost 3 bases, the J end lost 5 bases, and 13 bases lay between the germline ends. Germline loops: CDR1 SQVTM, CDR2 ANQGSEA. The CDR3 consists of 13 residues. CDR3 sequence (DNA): TGCAGCGTTGATACCGGCTCGGGGGAGACCCAGTACTTC. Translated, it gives CSVDTGSGETQYF.

CDR3 residues: CATSRRTGGNEQFF. As DNA, the CDR3 is TGTGCCACCAGCAGACGGACAGGCGGGAATGAGCAGTTCTTC. The chain joins TRBV15 to TRBJ2-1; TRBD1 aligns across 7 bases. The CDR3 has 14 amino acids. Germline CDR1 and CDR2: LNHNV and YYDKDF (reference sequence). The ends lost 2 bases at V and 7 bases at J; junction bases unmatched: 5.

CDR3 in amino acids: CASSELETQYF. As DNA, the CDR3 is TGTGCCAGCAGTGAGTTAGAGACCCAGTACTTC. The genes are TRBV6-1 and TRBJ2-5; D remains unclear. CDR3 size: 11 residues. From germline, CDR1 is MNHNS and CDR2 SASEGT. Between the trimmed V and J ends, which lost 3 bases and 4 bases, there was a span of 3 bases.